This T cell receptor beta chain appears in the sequencing data of a study of T cells after yellow fever vaccination. Study-wide results and limits: One caveat is that FACS-sorted repertoires could contain abundant clonotypes contaminating from the bulk population. A weaker but faster secondary response was observed, peaking on day 5 versus 15. Primary-vaccination clones mostly resurfaced post-booster (96% CD4, roughly 90% CD8).

5'RACE template switching generated TCR cDNA, adding a universal primer site and UMIs. TCRdb passed the 5' RACE reads through MiXCR, listing each CDR3 protein once. The sample lists about 94,000 distinct CDR3 sequences; around 9.8% were seen once. This clonotype was counted a few times. Sequencing was performed on CD8+ T cells not binding an NS4B(214-222) dextramer, sorted from PBMCs, taken less than 16 days after the first yellow fever vaccination. The sequence was collected from a man between 18 and 29 years old who received the YFV17D yellow fever vaccine.

The CDR3 DNA reads TGTGCCAGCAGTGACTCGCCAGCGCAGGGTGATGAGCAGTTCTTC. Translated, it gives CASSDSPAQGDEQFF. The V gene is TRBV6-4, the J gene TRBJ2-1; maybe TRBD1 (5 bases). The CDR3 contains 15 residues. Germline CDR1 is MRHNA and CDR2 is SNTAGT. The V and J ends lost 0 bases and 8 bases respectively, with 14 bases between them.